This T cell receptor beta chain was observed in a study of tumor and adjacent non-tumor tissue in lung cancer. Notes on the study in general: Top 100 clones took a larger repertoire share in normal lung.

The CDR3 loop spans 13 amino acids. The germline gives CDR1 MNHEY, CDR2 SVGEGT. This clonotype has only one observation. As yet, its antigen is unknown. TCRbeta libraries were built with three rounds of nested PCR, modified from ARM-PCR. A single record per CDR3 protein comes from TCRdb applying MiXCR to the multiplex PCR reads. The table records tens of thousands of distinct CDR3 sequences, around 76% of them present only once. This sample's RNA came from whole unsorted tissue. This non-tumor lung sample came from over 3 cm beyond the tumor edge. Between August and November 2014, newly diagnosed, chemotherapy-naive lung cancer patients underwent thoracic surgery in China.

The material sequenced was distant non-tumor lung tissue. This clonotype was obtained from a man aged 55 to 70 with non-small cell lung cancer. This rearrangement joins TRBV6-2 or TRBV6-3 to TRBJ2-5; a possible D gene is TRBD2 (5 bases). Here the CDR3 reads CVNGPTSGETQYF. CDR3 bases: TGTGTCAACGGCCCTACTAGTGGAGAGACCCAGTACTTC.